This T cell receptor (beta chain) is drawn from a study of T cell responses to AZD1222 COVID-19 vaccine. Study results and limitations: Clonal diversity may have been underestimated in mostly white British donors. Targets within unmutated variant regions were reportedly found for nearly half of spike-specific TCRs. Only six people who got AZD1222 tested seropositive at baseline. With dominance at 160-218 and 743-854, vaccine-associated CD4 TCRs spanned spike.

Notes on this clone: Its target is unknown.

The table came from immunoSEQ multiplex PCR; TCRdb's copy has only in-frame clones and leaves some out. The profile shows fewer than 150,000 clones, roughly 92% of them singletons. Trimming took off 4 bases at V and 11 bases at J, with 17 bases between the two ends. Germline-derived CDR1 and CDR2 are LGHDT and YNNKEL (reference sequence). This CDR3 has 14 residues. The V and J genes are TRBV3-1 (or the pseudogene TRBV3-2) and TRBJ1-4, with a possible D match to TRBD1 (5 bases). This receptor was identified in an adult in good health. The sample was peripheral blood, taken on day 0 of AZD1222 vaccination. The CDR3 loop is CASSPGTARGKLFF. The DNA for the CDR3 is TGTGCCAGCAGCCCCGGGACGGCCCGGGGGAAACTGTTTTTT.